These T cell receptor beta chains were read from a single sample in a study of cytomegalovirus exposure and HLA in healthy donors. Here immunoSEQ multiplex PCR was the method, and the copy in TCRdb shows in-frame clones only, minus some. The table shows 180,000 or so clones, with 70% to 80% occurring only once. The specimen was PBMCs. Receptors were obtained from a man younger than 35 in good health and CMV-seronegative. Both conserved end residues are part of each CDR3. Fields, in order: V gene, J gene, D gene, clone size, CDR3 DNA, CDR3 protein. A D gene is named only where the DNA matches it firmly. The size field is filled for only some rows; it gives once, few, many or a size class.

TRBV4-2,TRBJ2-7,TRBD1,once,TGTGCCAGCAGCCACCGGGACAGGGGACCCTCCTACGAGCAGTACTTC,CASSHRDRGPSYEQYF
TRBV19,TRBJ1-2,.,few,TGTGCCAGTAGTATTCGGAGGGAAAGGGGCTATGGCTACACCTTC,CASSIRRERGYGYTF
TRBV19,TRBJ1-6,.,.,TGTGCCAGTAGTATGGGGAGCTCCTATAATTCACCCCTCCACTTT,CASSMGSSYNSPLHF
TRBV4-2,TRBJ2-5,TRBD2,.,TGTGCCAGCAGCTCTCGGACTAGCGGGAACAGTGAGACCCAGTACTTC,CASSSRTSGNSETQYF
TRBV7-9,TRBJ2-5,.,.,TGTGCCAGCAGCTTAGACAGGGACCAAGAGACCCAGTACTTC,CASSLDRDQETQYF
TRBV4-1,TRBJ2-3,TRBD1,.,TGCGCCAGCAGCCACGGACAGGGTCCAGATACGCAGTATTTT,CASSHGQGPDTQYF
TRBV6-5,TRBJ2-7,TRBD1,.,TGTGCCAGCAGTTACGGGACAGGGGGCGAGCAGTACTTC,CASSYGTGGEQYF
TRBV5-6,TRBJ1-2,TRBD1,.,TGTGCCAGCAGCCCCCCGACAGGGCCCTCCTATGGCTACACCTTC,CASSPPTGPSYGYTF
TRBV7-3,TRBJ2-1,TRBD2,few,TGTGCCAGCAGCTTCCTAGCGGGAGGGGTTAATGAGCAGTTCTTC,CASSFLAGGVNEQFF
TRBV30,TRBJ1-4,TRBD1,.,TGTGCCTGGAGAGGGACAGCATATGAAAAACTGTTTTTT,CAWRGTAYEKLFF
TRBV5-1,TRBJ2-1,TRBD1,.,TGCGCCAGCAGCTTGGAAGCCGGGACAGGGGTGGGGTTCTTC,CASSLEAGTGVGFF
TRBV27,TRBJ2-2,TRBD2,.,TGTGCCAGCAGCCGTAAAAATCTAGCGGTCGCGAACACCGGGGAGCTGTTTTTT,CASSRKNLAVANTGELFF
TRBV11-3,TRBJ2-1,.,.,TGTGCCAGCAGCCCCCAGGGGGGACATGAGCAGTTCTTC,CASSPQGGHEQFF
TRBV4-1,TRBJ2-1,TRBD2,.,TGCGCCAGCAGCCAAACATGGCTAGCGGGCTACAATGAGCAGTTCTTC,CASSQTWLAGYNEQFF
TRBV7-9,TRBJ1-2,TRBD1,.,TGTGCCAGCAGCCCGCCGGACAGGGTGAACTATGGCTACACCTTC,CASSPPDRVNYGYTF
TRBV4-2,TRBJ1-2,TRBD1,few,TGTGCCAGCAGCCAAGTGCCCGGGACAGGGGCCGGCTACACCTTC,CASSQVPGTGAGYTF
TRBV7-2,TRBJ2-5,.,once,TGTGCCAGCAGCTTAGTCCCAGGGAAGGACGGGGAGACCCAGTACTTC,CASSLVPGKDGETQYF
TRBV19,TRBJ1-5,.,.,TGTGCCAGTAGTATTGGTCCGGTAAATCAGCCCCAGCATTTT,CASSIGPVNQPQHF
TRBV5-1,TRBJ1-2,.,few,TGCGCCAGCAGCCCCAATGACTATGGCTACACCTTC,CASSPNDYGYTF
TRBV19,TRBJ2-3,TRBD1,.,TGTGCCAGTAACCCAGACAGGGGTAGCACAGATACGCAGTATTTT,CASNPDRGSTDTQYF
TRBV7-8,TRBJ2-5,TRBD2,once,TGTGCCAGCAGCCCGACTAGCGGACAAGAGACCCAGTACTTC,CASSPTSGQETQYF
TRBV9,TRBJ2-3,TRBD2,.,TGTGCCAGCAGCGCTCCCCCGGGGGGGGCAGATACGCAGTATTTT,CASSAPPGGADTQYF
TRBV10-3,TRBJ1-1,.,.,TGTGCCATCAGTGACTCTGTTATTCGGGACACTGAAGCTTTCTTT,CAISDSVIRDTEAFF
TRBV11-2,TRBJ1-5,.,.,TGTGCCAGCAGCTTAGAGGGTGTCGGGTTGAATCAGCCCCAGCATTTT,CASSLEGVGLNQPQHF
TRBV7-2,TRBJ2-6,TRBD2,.,TGTGCCAGCAGCTTAGGTCCAGGACTAGTTTTCTCTGGGGCCAACGTCCTGACTTTC,CASSLGPGLVFSGANVLTF
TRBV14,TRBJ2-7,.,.,TGTGCCAGCAGCCAAGAGCCATCCTACGAGCAGTACTTC,CASSQEPSYEQYF
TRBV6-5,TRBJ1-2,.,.,TGTGCCAGCAGTTCTCCCGAGTCCGGCGGCTATGGCTACACCTTC,CASSSPESGGYGYTF
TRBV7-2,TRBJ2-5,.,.,TGTGCCAGCAGCTTAGCGGGGGGCCAAGAGACCCAGTACTTC,CASSLAGGQETQYF
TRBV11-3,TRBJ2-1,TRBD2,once,TGTGCCAGCAGCTTGGGACTAGCGGGAGGGCCCTCTAATGAGCAGTTCTTC,CASSLGLAGGPSNEQFF
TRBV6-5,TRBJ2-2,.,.,TGTGCCAGCAGTTACTCGAAGACAGCAACCGGGGAGCTGTTTTTT,CASSYSKTATGELFF
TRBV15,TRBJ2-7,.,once,TGTGCCACCAGCAGAGGGGCGGGGGCCACCTACGAGCAGTACTTC,CATSRGAGATYEQYF
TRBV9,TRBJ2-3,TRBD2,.,TGCGCCAGCAGCTTCTGGACTAGCGGGTTAGATACGCAGTATTTT,CASSFWTSGLDTQYF
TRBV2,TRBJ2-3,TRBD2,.,TGTGCCAGCAGCATGGGACTAGCGGGAGCTAGCACAGATACGCAGTATTTT,CASSMGLAGASTDTQYF
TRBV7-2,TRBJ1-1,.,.,TGTGCCAGCAGCTTACGGGCACCGGGACACTTCGCCACTGAAGCTTTCTTT,CASSLRAPGHFATEAFF
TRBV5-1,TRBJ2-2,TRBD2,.,TGCGCCAGCAGCTTTGGTACTAGCGGGGGGAAGCCGGAGCTGTTTTTT,CASSFGTSGGKPELFF
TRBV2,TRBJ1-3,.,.,TGTGCCAGTTCTGGTCGGGTCTCTGGAAACACCATATATTTT,CASSGRVSGNTIYF
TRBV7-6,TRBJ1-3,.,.,TGTGCCAGCAGCTTAGTGGCCAGACAGGTTTTTGGAAACACCATATATTTT,CASSLVARQVFGNTIYF
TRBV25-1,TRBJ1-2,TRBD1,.,TGTGCCAGCAGATCAACACCGGGACAGGGGGCGCGGGACTATGGCTACACCTTC,CASRSTPGQGARDYGYTF
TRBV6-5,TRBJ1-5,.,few,TGTGCCAGCAGTGAGTTCAGGGACAATCAGCCCCAGCATTTT,CASSEFRDNQPQHF
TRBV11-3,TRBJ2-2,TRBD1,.,TGTGCCAGCAGCCCTCGACAGGGGCCCGGGGAGCTGTTTTTT,CASSPRQGPGELFF
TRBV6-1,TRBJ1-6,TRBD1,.,TGTGCCAGCCGACAGGGCACGGTAAAATCACCCCTCCACTTT,CASRQGTVKSPLHF
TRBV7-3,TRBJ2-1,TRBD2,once,TGTGCCAGCAGCTGCGGGACTAGCGGGGTGAAGGAGCAGTTCTTC,CASSCGTSGVKEQFF
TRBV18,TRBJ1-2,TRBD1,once,TGTGCCAGCAAGGGACAGGGGGTGACTTATGGCTACACCTTC,CASKGQGVTYGYTF
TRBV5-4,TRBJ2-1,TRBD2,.,TGTGCCAGCAGCGCGAGGACTAGACACAATGAGCAGTTCTTC,CASSARTRHNEQFF
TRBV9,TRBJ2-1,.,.,TGTGCCAGCAGCGGAACGTGGGAGCGGTACGGAGGGGTGATGGATGAGCAGTTCTTC,CASSGTWERYGGVMDEQFF
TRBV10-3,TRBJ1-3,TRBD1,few,TGTGCCATCAGTGAGTCGAAACAGGGGGTAAACACCATATATTTT,CAISESKQGVNTIYF